The rows below give T cell receptor beta chains drawn from one sample of a study of T cell responses to AZD1222 COVID-19 vaccine. Sequencing used immunoSEQ multiplex PCR; TCRdb keeps in-frame clones, though not all of them. Counted here are about 150,000 clones, approximately 89% occurring once; the ten biggest clones make up roughly 2.1%. This material consisted of peripheral blood, taken on day 0 of AZD1222 vaccination. These receptors originate from an adult in good health. CDR3s leave out the opening cysteine and the closing phenylalanine or tryptophan. A D gene is named only where the DNA matches it firmly. Clone size is stated in some rows and not others, as once, few, many or a class when expanded.

v_gene	abundance	d_gene	j_gene	CDR3aa
TRBV6-5	.	.	TRBJ2-3	ASSYSPPGRDTQY
TRBV2	.	TRBD1	TRBJ1-6	ASSADRGYNSPLH
TRBV9	.	TRBD1	TRBJ2-1	ASSVATGGYNEQF
TRBV4-1	.	TRBD1	TRBJ2-1	ARTGLEGNEQF
TRBV19	.	.	TRBJ1-1	ASSEGRWNTEAF
TRBV11-2	.	.	TRBJ1-3	ASSPPGPSSGNTIY
TRBV5-1	.	.	TRBJ1-1	ASSHEQGAEAF
TRBV9	.	TRBD2	TRBJ2-5	ASSARRGLAGQETQY
TRBV6-2/TRBV6-3	.	.	TRBJ1-5	ASSNGQFQPQH
TRBV6-2/TRBV6-3	.	TRBD2	TRBJ2-2	ASSYRLAGPVNGELF
TRBV30	.	.	TRBJ1-1	AWDRVMNTEAF
TRBV5-4	.	.	TRBJ2-1	ASRPTLQGRNEQF
TRBV19	.	TRBD1	TRBJ1-1	ASSMMGTGTEAF
TRBV5-4	.	TRBD2	TRBJ2-5	ASSLSGSGETQY
TRBV28	.	TRBD1	TRBJ1-6	ASRGQWLSSYNSPLH
TRBV7-2	.	.	TRBJ2-5	ASSLRGGAWGWQETQY
TRBV7-2	few	.	TRBJ1-5	ASSPRGDQPQH
TRBV12-3/TRBV12-4	.	.	TRBJ1-1	ASRYVTEAF
TRBV7-9	.	.	TRBJ1-6	ASSPGDSPLH
TRBV7-9	.	.	TRBJ2-1	ASALGGREYNEQF